These T cell receptor beta chains were read from a single sample in a study of CD4+ T cells in melanoma. TCRdb keeps only in-frame clones here, not all; method: immunoSEQ multiplex PCR. Among some 21,000 clones listed, over 75% were seen once. These TCRs come from a human donor with melanoma. CDR3s include the opening cysteine and the closing phenylalanine or tryptophan. A D gene is named only where the DNA matches it firmly. Clone size is shown for a subset of rows, as once, few, many or a class of expanded clone.

clone_size	v_call	d_call	j_call	cdr3_aa	cdr3_nt
-	TRBV18	-	TRBJ1-1	CASSPGDTREAFF	TGTGCCAGCTCACCAGGTGACACCCGAGAAGCTTTCTTT
few	TRBV29-1	-	TRBJ1-2	CSGLGLYGYTF	TGCAGCGGATTAGGGCTCTATGGCTACACCTTC
-	TRBV19	TRBD1	TRBJ2-3	CASRRDRGTDTQYF	TGTGCCAGTAGGCGGGACAGGGGTACAGATACGCAGTATTTT
-	TRBV4-2	-	TRBJ1-1	CASSQGALAFF	TGTGCCAGCAGCCAAGGCGCATTAGCTTTCTTT
once	TRBV7-9	-	TRBJ1-2	CASSLPGGGSDGYTF	TGTGCCAGCAGCCTCCCGGGGGGGGGTAGTGATGGCTACACCTTC
-	TRBV6-1	-	TRBJ1-5	CASSDRSNQPQHF	TGTGCCAGCAGTGATCGAAGCAATCAGCCCCAGCATTTT
-	TRBV5-4	-	TRBJ1-2	CASSTGQRDYGYTF	TGTGCCAGCAGCACAGGACAGAGGGACTATGGCTACACCTTC
medium-sized	TRBV7-9	-	TRBJ1-2	CASSFTGLHGYTF	TGTGCCAGCAGCTTTACAGGGTTGCATGGCTACACCTTC
-	TRBV2	-	TRBJ2-7	CASRQTGPGTYEQYF	TGTGCCAGCAGGCAAACCGGGCCGGGAACCTACGAGCAGTACTTC
-	TRBV4-1	-	TRBJ1-1	CASSHPGARRGDPNLEDTEAFF	TGCGCCAGCAGCCACCCCGGGGCGCGACGTGGGGACCCGAATTTGGAGGACACTGAAGCTTTCTTT
-	TRBV5-1	-	TRBJ1-1	CASSLGISLVNTEAFF	TGCGCCAGCAGCTTGGGAATATCCTTAGTGAACACTGAAGCTTTCTTT
-	TRBV29-1	-	TRBJ1-2	CSVYRPYGYTF	TGCAGCGTTTACAGGCCCTATGGCTACACCTTC
-	TRBV6-5	-	TRBJ2-2	CASSYWAPGELFF	TGTGCCAGCAGTTACTGGGCCCCCGGGGAGCTGTTTTTT
few	TRBV4-1	TRBD2	TRBJ2-3	CASSQVGTSGTDTQYF	TGCGCCAGCAGCCAAGTGGGGACTAGCGGCACAGATACGCAGTATTTT
few	TRBV7-8	-	TRBJ2-5	CASSLSISGSTLETQYF	TGTGCCAGCAGCTTATCTATTTCGGGGTCAACGTTGGAGACCCAGTACTTC
-	TRBV2	-	TRBJ1-1	CASSVDRSEAFF	TGTGCCAGCAGTGTGGACAGATCTGAAGCTTTCTTT
-	TRBV6-6	-	TRBJ1-3	CASSYGGARTGNTIYF	TGTGCCAGCAGTTATGGGGGGGCGCGGACGGGAAACACCATATATTTT
-	TRBV4-1	-	TRBJ2-2	CASSQDVFRGANTGELFF	TGCGCCAGCAGCCAAGACGTGTTTCGGGGCGCGAACACCGGGGAGCTGTTTTTT
few	TRBV2	-	TRBJ1-5	CASSDYGAINQPQHF	TGTGCCAGCAGTGATTATGGGGCCATCAATCAGCCCCAGCATTTT
-	TRBV19	TRBD1	TRBJ1-1	CASSIFGTGEGTEAFF	TGTGCCAGTAGTATTTTCGGGACAGGGGAGGGCACTGAAGCTTTCTTT
-	TRBV4-1	-	TRBJ2-7	CASSRGGSWEQYF	TGCGCCAGCAGCAGGGGGGGTAGCTGGGAGCAGTACTTC
-	TRBV29-1	-	TRBJ2-5	CSVVPPGRETQYF	TGCAGCGTTGTCCCCCCAGGACGGGAGACCCAGTACTTC
-	TRBV19	-	TRBJ1-5	CASSPTYINQPQHF	TGTGCCAGTAGCCCGACGTACATCAATCAGCCCCAGCATTTT
few	TRBV6-4	-	TRBJ1-1	CASSISRDTEAFF	TGTGCCAGCAGTATTTCCCGGGACACTGAAGCTTTCTTT
few	TRBV19	-	TRBJ1-2	CASTGGPYGYTF	TGTGCCAGTACGGGGGGCCCCTATGGCTACACCTTC
-	TRBV19	-	TRBJ2-1	CASSILEYNEQFF	TGTGCCAGTAGTATCCTTGAATACAATGAGCAGTTCTTC
-	TRBV7-8	TRBD1	TRBJ2-3	CASSLGQGDTQYF	TGTGCCAGCAGCTTAGGACAGGGGGATACGCAGTATTTT
-	TRBV2	-	TRBJ1-6	CASSLRGWNSPLHF	TGTGCCAGCAGTTTAAGGGGATGGAATTCACCCCTCCACTTT
-	TRBV19	TRBD1	TRBJ1-6	CASSIGGTVYNSPLHF	TGTGCCAGTAGTATAGGAGGGACAGTCTATAATTCACCCCTCCACTTT
-	TRBV19	-	TRBJ2-3	CASSIDRGSSTDTQYF	TGTGCCAGTAGTATAGATCGGGGCAGTAGCACAGATACGCAGTATTTT
-	TRBV30	-	TRBJ2-3	CAWSGISLDTQYF	TGTGCCTGGAGTGGTATCTCTTTAGATACGCAGTATTTT
-	TRBV4-1	-	TRBJ2-7	CASSQGPLTPYEQYF	TGCGCCAGCAGCCAAGGACCCCTCACTCCCTACGAGCAGTACTTC
few	TRBV7-3	-	TRBJ1-1	CASRAGHSNTEAFF	TGTGCCAGCAGGGCGGGACACTCAAACACTGAAGCTTTCTTT
-	TRBV5-1	TRBD1	TRBJ1-1	CASSFGAGGSEAFF	TGCGCCAGCAGCTTCGGGGCAGGGGGCAGTGAAGCTTTCTTT
-	TRBV29-1	-	TRBJ2-1	CSAETGITYNEQFF	TGCAGCGCCGAAACAGGGATTACCTACAATGAGCAGTTCTTC
few	TRBV13	-	TRBJ2-7	CASRTAGVVDF	TGTGCCAGCAGAACAGCCGGGGTCGTGGACTTC
-	TRBV19	-	TRBJ1-1	CASMESWVFREAFF	TGTGCCAGTATGGAGTCCTGGGTGTTTCGGGAAGCTTTCTTT
-	TRBV5-8	TRBD1	TRBJ1-2	CASSRDSLTGYTF	TGTGCCAGCAGCAGGGACAGCTTAACTGGCTACACCTTC
once	TRBV19	TRBD1	TRBJ1-2	CASRPGTVNYGYTF	TGTGCCAGTAGGCCCGGGACAGTGAACTATGGCTACACCTTC
once	TRBV6-5	TRBD1	TRBJ2-7	CASRDRGYEQYF	TGTGCCAGCCGGGACAGGGGCTACGAGCAGTACTTC
-	TRBV14	-	TRBJ1-3	CASSQVRQSGNTIYF	TGTGCCAGCAGCCAAGTTCGGCAGTCTGGAAACACCATATATTTT
few	TRBV13	-	TRBJ2-1	CASSGERRNEQFF	TGTGCCAGCAGCGGGGAGCGTCGGAATGAGCAGTTCTTC
-	TRBV27	TRBD2	TRBJ2-2	CASSFWSSGGPAELFF	TGTGCCAGCAGTTTTTGGAGTAGCGGGGGGCCCGCGGAGCTGTTTTTT
-	TRBV6-1	-	TRBJ2-1	CASSVDGRNEQFF	TGTGCCAGCAGTGTCGACGGACGGAATGAGCAGTTCTTC
-	TRBV30	-	TRBJ1-6	CAWSVLEWGTTNSPLHF	TGTGCCTGGAGTGTACTTGAATGGGGGACAACAAATTCACCCCTCCACTTT
-	TRBV28	-	TRBJ1-2	CASRPPGAILGGYTF	TGTGCCAGCAGACCGCCGGGAGCCATCCTTGGTGGCTACACCTTC
-	TRBV6-5	-	TRBJ1-2	CASSSGNNYGYTF	TGTGCCAGCAGTTCCGGGAACAACTATGGCTACACCTTC
-	TRBV6-6	-	TRBJ2-1	CASSYMWSASYNEQFF	TGTGCCAGCAGTTACATGTGGTCTGCGTCCTACAATGAGCAGTTCTTC
-	TRBV2	-	TRBJ2-7	CASSVNWYEQYF	TGTGCCAGCAGTGTAAACTGGTACGAGCAGTACTTC